This note documents a single TCR beta chain sequence. What it binds is unknown. The entry originates in a study of CD8+ T cells in alopecia areata. About the research overall: For the treated group, dosing was oral tofacitinib at 5 to 10 mg twice daily. Dosing with tofacitinib proceeded for 6 to 18 months, followed by 6 months off drug. Study outcomes and limitations: The treated group had a single nonresponder, limiting CD8+ expansion-response conclusions.

RNA was isolated and reverse transcribed to cDNA, the sequencing template. Only in-frame clones appear in the TCRdb table, and some are missing; sequencing was by immunoSEQ multiplex PCR. This table holds fewer than 250,000 clones, approximately 40% found once. V lost 2 bases and J lost 5, with 12 bases in between. The CDR3 sequence is 14 residues long. Germline V gene data show CDR1 as SGHTA and CDR2 as FQGNSA. Documented treatment: oral pan-JAK inhibitor, 5-10 mg twice daily. The input for sequencing was CD4+ T cells sorted from blood, taken around week 36, from a patient treated with tofacitinib. This TCR came from a human donor with alopecia areata. The chain has TRBV7-2 and TRBJ1-1; D is ambiguous. CDR3 nucleotide sequence: TGTGCCAGCAGCTTACAGGTGTTAGGAACTGAAGCTTTCTTT. It encodes CASSLQVLGTEAFF.